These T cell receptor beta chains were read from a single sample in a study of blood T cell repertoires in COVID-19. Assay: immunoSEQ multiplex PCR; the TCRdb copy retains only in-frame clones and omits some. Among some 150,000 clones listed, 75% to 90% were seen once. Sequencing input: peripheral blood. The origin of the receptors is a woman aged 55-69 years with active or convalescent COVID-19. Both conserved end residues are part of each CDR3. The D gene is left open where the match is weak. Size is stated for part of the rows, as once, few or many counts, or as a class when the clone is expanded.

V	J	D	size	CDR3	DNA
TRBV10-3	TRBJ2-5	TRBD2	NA	CAISEQLATQETQYF	TGTGCCATCAGTGAGCAACTAGCGACCCAAGAGACCCAGTACTTC
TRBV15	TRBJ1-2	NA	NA	CATSRSRTDYGYTF	TGTGCCACCAGCAGATCAAGGACAGACTATGGCTACACCTTC
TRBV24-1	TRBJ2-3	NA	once	CATSASDTQYF	TGTGCCACCAGTGCCTCAGATACGCAGTATTTT
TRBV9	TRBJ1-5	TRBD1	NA	CASSGGQGSNQPQHF	TGTGCCAGCAGCGGGGGACAGGGGAGCAATCAGCCCCAGCATTTT
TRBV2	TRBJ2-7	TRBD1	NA	CASRADRAKSYEQYF	TGTGCCAGCCGTGCCGACAGGGCAAAGTCCTACGAGCAGTACTTC
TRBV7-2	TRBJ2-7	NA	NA	CASSPDRIYEQYF	TGTGCCAGCAGCCCCGACAGGATCTACGAGCAGTACTTC
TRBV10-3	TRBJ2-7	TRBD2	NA	CAISSGGETYEQYF	TGTGCCATCAGCAGCGGGGGGGAGACCTACGAGCAGTACTTC
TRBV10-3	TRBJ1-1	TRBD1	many	CATQTTGERTEAFF	TGTGCCACCCAAACCACAGGGGAGAGGACTGAAGCTTTCTTT
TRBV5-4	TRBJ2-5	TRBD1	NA	CASSPRTGGEETQYF	TGTGCCAGCAGCCCACGGACAGGGGGCGAAGAGACCCAGTACTTC
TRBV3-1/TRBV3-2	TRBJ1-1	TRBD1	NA	CASSRRTGGTEAFF	TGTGCCAGCAGCAGACGGACAGGGGGCACTGAAGCTTTCTTT
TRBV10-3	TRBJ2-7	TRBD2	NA	CAISASTSGGHYEQYF	TGTGCCATCAGCGCTTCGACTAGCGGGGGCCACTACGAGCAGTACTTC
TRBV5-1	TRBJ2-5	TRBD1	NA	CASRPRDRAPGETQYF	TGCGCCAGCAGGCCTAGGGACAGAGCCCCCGGGGAGACCCAGTACTTC
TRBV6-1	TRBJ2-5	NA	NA	CASSDGGETQYF	TGTGCCAGCAGTGACGGGGGAGAGACCCAGTACTTC
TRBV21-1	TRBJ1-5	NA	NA	CASTYQPQHF	TGTGCCAGCACTTATCAGCCCCAGCATTTT
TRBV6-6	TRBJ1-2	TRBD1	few	CASSSQGDYGYTF	TGTGCCAGCAGCTCACAGGGGGACTATGGCTACACCTTC
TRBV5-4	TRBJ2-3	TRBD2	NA	CASSDGTGGELTDTQYF	TGTGCCAGCAGCGACGGAACGGGAGGGGAGTTAACAGATACGCAGTATTTT
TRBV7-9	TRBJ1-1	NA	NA	CASSSSPERQNTEAFF	TGTGCCAGCAGCTCCTCCCCCGAGAGACAGAACACTGAAGCTTTCTTT
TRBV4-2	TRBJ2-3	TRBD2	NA	CASSQEGLAVSTDTQYF	TGTGCCAGCAGCCAAGAGGGGCTAGCGGTTAGCACAGATACGCAGTATTTT
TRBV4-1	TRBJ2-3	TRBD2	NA	CASSQDHRAGGPSRDTQYF	TGCGCCAGCAGCCAAGATCATCGGGCGGGGGGGCCCTCCCGGGATACGCAGTATTTT
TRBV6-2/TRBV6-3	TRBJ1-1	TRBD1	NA	CASSLTGPTEAFF	TGTGCCAGCAGTCTGACAGGGCCCACTGAAGCTTTCTTT
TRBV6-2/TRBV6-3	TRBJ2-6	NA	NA	CASSYSRRAGANVLTF	TGTGCCAGCAGTTACTCGCGCAGGGCTGGGGCCAACGTCCTGACTTTC
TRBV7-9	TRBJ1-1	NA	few	CASSRQVEAFF	TGTGCCAGCAGCCGTCAGGTTGAAGCTTTCTTT
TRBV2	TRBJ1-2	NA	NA	CASSLTTTDGYTF	TGTGCCAGCAGCCTCACAACTACGGATGGCTACACCTTC
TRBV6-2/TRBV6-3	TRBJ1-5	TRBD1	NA	CASSPPPGGNQPQHF	TGTGCCAGCAGTCCCCCGCCAGGGGGTAATCAGCCCCAGCATTTT
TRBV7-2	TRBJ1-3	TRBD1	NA	CASSLAGQGLGNTIYF	TGTGCCAGCAGCTTAGCCGGACAGGGGTTGGGAAACACCATATATTTT
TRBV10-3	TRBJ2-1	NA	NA	CATNGVGGGQVQFF	TGTGCCACCAACGGGGTTGGGGGCGGCCAAGTGCAGTTCTTC
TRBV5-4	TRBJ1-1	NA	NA	CASSSRTVLNTEAFF	TGTGCCAGCAGCTCTAGGACAGTCTTAAACACTGAAGCTTTCTTT
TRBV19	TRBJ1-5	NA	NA	CASSGDSNQPQHF	TGTGCCAGCTCAGGGGATAGCAATCAGCCCCAGCATTTT
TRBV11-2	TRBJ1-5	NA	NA	CASSLDRAQPQHF	TGTGCCAGCAGCTTAGACAGGGCCCAGCCCCAGCATTTT
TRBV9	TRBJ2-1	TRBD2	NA	CASSPRGTSGHNEQFF	TGTGCCAGCAGCCCGCGGGGGACTAGCGGACACAATGAGCAGTTCTTC
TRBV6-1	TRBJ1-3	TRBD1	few	CASSDGTGSSGNTIYF	TGTGCCAGCAGTGATGGGACAGGGAGCTCTGGAAACACCATATATTTT
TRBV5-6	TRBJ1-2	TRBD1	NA	CASSDPTGSDYGYTF	TGTGCCAGCAGCGACCCGACAGGGTCGGACTATGGCTACACCTTC
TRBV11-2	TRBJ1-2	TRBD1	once	CASSLTGGGDYGYTF	TGTGCCAGCAGCTTAACAGGGGGGGGAGACTATGGCTACACCTTC
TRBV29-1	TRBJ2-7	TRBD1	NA	CSVSDRANSYEQYF	TGCAGCGTTAGTGACAGGGCAAACTCCTACGAGCAGTACTTC
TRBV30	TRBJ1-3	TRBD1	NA	CAWMTGDTIYF	TGTGCCTGGATGACAGGGGACACCATATATTTT
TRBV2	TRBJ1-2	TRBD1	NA	CASSEQGQGAGGYTF	TGTGCCAGCAGTGAACAAGGTCAGGGGGCAGGCGGCTACACCTTC
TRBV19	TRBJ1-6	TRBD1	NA	CATRQGKNYNSPLHF	TGTGCCACGAGACAGGGGAAAAACTATAATTCACCCCTCCACTTT
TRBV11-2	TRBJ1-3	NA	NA	CASSYPTTPGGNTIYF	TGTGCCAGCAGCTACCCTACGACTCCCGGGGGAAACACCATATATTTT
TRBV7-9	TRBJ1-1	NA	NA	CASSLEPNSRF	TGTGCCAGCAGCTTAGAACCTAACTCAAGATTT
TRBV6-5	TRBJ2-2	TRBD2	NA	CASSPTSGGTGELFF	TGTGCCAGCAGTCCGACTAGCGGGGGCACCGGGGAGCTGTTTTTT
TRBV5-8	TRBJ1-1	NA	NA	CASSLVWTAMNTEAFF	TGTGCCAGCAGCTTGGTATGGACAGCCATGAACACTGAAGCTTTCTTT
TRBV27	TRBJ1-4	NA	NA	CASSLLTGHNEKLFF	TGTGCCAGCAGTTTGCTTACAGGGCATAATGAAAAACTGTTTTTT
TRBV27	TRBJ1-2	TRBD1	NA	CASSLRTGANYGYTF	TGTGCCAGCAGTTTGCGGACAGGGGCTAACTATGGCTACACCTTC
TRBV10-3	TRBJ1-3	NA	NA	CAISLRSAAGEGNTIYF	TGTGCCATCAGTCTCCGAAGTGCGGCAGGGGAAGGAAACACCATATATTTT
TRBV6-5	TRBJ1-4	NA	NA	CASSPTGWPNEKLFF	TGTGCCAGCAGTCCAACAGGGTGGCCTAATGAAAAACTGTTTTTT
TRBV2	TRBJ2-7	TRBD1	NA	CASRAGGNEQYF	TGTGCCAGCAGGGCAGGGGGTAACGAGCAGTACTTC
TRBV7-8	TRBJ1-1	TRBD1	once	CASSDERDRDRYTEAFF	TGTGCCAGCAGCGACGAGCGGGACCGGGACAGGTACACTGAAGCTTTCTTT
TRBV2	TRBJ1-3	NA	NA	CASSESRANSGNTIYF	TGTGCCAGCAGTGAAAGCAGGGCCAACTCTGGAAACACCATATATTTT
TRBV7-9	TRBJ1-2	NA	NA	CASSSSGVQSGYTF	TGTGCCAGCAGCTCTTCAGGGGTTCAGTCTGGCTACACCTTC
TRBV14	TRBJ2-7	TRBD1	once	CASSQGQGTHNPYEQYF	TGTGCCAGCAGCCAGGGACAGGGGACTCATAATCCCTACGAGCAGTACTTC
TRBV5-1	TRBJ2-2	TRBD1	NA	CASSPTGGNTGELFF	TGCGCCAGCAGCCCGACAGGGGGAAACACCGGGGAGCTGTTTTTT
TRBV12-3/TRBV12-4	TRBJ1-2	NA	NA	CASSETGNYGYTF	TGTGCCAGCAGTGAAACAGGGAACTATGGCTACACCTTC
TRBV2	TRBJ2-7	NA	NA	CASTKGVAYEQYF	TGTGCCAGCACCAAAGGGGTAGCCTACGAGCAGTACTTC